This T cell receptor beta chain originates from a study of blood T cell repertoires in COVID-19. Assay used: immunoSEQ multiplex PCR; TCRdb lists only in-frame clones, some missing. The sample has 190,000 or so clones, around 82% seen once. The CDR3 has 13 residues. V was pared by 8 bases and J by 5 bases, with 4 bases of the junction left unmatched. CDR1 and CDR2 from the germline V gene are LNHNV and YYDKDF (reference sequence). In this sample, this clone turned up once. This receptor was identified in a man in his fifties with active or convalescent COVID-19. This chain links TRBV15 with TRBJ1-5; TRBD1 aligns across 9 bases. The source material was peripheral blood. CDR3 sequence reads: CATGQGMDQPQHF. The DNA for the CDR3 is TGTGCCACCGGACAGGGGATGGATCAGCCCCAGCATTTT.